The 3 T cell receptor beta chains given below trace back to one sample, sequenced in a study of blood T cell repertoires in COVID-19. TCRdb's copy holds only in-frame clones and misses some; the assay was immunoSEQ multiplex PCR. The table includes 200,000 or so clones, about nine tenths detected once. Sequencing was performed on peripheral blood. These receptors were collected from a woman between 55 and 75 years old with acute or convalescent COVID-19.

There are a few counts of this clone. The V and J genes are TRBV11-2 and TRBJ1-2; 8 bases line up with TRBD1. Per the germline V gene, CDR1 is SGHAT and CDR2 is FQNNGV. V shed 4 bases, J shed 1 base, and the junction held 11 bases outside the gene matches. The CDR3 consists of 17 residues. The CDR3 nucleotides read TGTGCCAGCAGCTCCGGACAGGGACGCGTTTATAACTATGGCTACACCTTC. This encodes CASSSGQGRVYNYGYTF.

This clone was counted only a few times. The rearrangement links TRBV7-2 to TRBJ1-6; TRBD1 aligns across 7 bases. CDR3 size: 14 residues. From germline, CDR1 is SGHTA and CDR2 FQGNSA. J gave up 9 bases and V 8 bases, and 10 bases lay outside the gene matches. The CDR3 region has the DNA TGTGCCAGCCGAGAGGCAGGGGGAGGTTCACCCCTCCACTTT. Encoded protein: CASREAGGGSPLHF.

The V gene is TRBV7-9, the J gene TRBJ2-1; D may be TRBD1 (5 bases). The germline gives CDR1 SEHNR, CDR2 FQNEAQ (reference sequence). V was trimmed by 3 bases and J by 10 bases, leaving 7 bases between them. CDR3 size: 11 residues. The CDR3 DNA reads as TGTGCCAGCAGCTTGGACACCGAGCAGTTCTTC. Its protein product is CASSLDTEQFF.